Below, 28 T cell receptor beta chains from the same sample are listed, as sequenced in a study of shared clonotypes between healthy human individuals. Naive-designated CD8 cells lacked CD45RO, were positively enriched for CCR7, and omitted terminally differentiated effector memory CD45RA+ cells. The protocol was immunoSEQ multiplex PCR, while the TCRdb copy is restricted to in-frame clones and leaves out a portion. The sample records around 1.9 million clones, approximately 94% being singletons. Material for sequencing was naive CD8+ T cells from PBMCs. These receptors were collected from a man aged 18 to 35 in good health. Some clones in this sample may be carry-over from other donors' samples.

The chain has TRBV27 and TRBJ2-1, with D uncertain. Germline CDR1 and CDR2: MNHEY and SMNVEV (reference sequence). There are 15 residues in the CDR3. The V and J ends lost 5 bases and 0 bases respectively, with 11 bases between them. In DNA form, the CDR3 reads TGTGCCAGCAGTACTCGCCGGAGCTCCTACAATGAGCAGTTCTTC. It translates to CASSTRRSSYNEQFF.

The CDR3 DNA reads as TGTGCCAGCAGCTTGTTGGCTAGCGGGAGATACGAGCAGTACTTC. Its protein is CASSLLASGRYEQYF. The genes are TRBV5-6 and TRBJ2-7; 10 bases agree with TRBD2. Germline CDR1 reads SGHDT; CDR2 reads YYEEEE. This CDR3 has 15 residues. The junction had 5 bases not matched to a gene; V was cut back by 1 base and J by 4 bases.

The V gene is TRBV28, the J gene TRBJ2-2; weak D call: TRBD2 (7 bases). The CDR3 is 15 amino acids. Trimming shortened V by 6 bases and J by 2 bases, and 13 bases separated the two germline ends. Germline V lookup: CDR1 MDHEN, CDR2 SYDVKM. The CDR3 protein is CASRSGTLNTGELFF. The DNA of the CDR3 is TGTGCCAGCAGGAGCGGGACACTCAACACCGGGGAGCTGTTTTTT.

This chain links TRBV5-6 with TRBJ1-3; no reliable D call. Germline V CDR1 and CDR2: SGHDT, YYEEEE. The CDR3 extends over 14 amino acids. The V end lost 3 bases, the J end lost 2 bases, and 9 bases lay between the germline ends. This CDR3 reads CASSWGLAGNTIYF. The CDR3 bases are TGTGCCAGCAGCTGGGGTCTGGCTGGAAACACCATATATTTT.

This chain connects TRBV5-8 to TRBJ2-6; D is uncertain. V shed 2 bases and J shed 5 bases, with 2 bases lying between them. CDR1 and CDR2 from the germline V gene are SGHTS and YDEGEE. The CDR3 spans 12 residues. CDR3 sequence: CASSFRANVLTF. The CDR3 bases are TGTGCCAGCAGCTTTCGGGCCAACGTCCTGACTTTC.

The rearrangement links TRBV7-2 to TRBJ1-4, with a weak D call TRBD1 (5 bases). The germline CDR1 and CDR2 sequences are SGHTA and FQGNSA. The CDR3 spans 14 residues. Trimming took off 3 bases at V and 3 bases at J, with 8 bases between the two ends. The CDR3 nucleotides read TGTGCCAGCAGCTTTTGGGGGGCTAATGAAAAACTGTTTTTT. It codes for CASSFWGANEKLFF.

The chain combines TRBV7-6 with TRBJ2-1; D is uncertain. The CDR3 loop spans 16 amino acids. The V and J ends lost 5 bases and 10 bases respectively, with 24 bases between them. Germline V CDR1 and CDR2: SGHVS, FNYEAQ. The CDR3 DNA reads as TGTGCCAGCAGCCCACGGGCTGGCGCCGATTTCGAAGAGCAGTTCTTC. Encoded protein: CASSPRAGADFEEQFF.

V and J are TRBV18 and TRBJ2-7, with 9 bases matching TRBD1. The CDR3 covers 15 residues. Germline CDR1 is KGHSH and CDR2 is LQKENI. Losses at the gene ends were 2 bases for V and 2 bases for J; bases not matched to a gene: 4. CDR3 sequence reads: CASSPGTGRTYEQYF. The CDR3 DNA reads TGTGCCAGCTCACCAGGGACAGGGAGAACCTACGAGCAGTACTTC.

The CDR3 DNA reads TGTGCCTGGAGTAGAGCGCCCGGAACCTACAATGAGCAGTTCTTC. Its protein is CAWSRAPGTYNEQFF. The chain couples TRBV30 to TRBJ2-1; no reliable D call. The ends were cut back, 2 bases at V and 2 bases at J, with 13 bases in the middle. CDR3 size: 15 residues. In germline, CDR1 is GTSNPN, CDR2 SVGIG (reference sequence).

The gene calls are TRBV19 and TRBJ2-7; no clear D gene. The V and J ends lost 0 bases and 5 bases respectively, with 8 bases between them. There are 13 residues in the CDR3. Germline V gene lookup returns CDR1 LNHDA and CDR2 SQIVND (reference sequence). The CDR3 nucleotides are TGTGCCAGTAGTATAGAGGGCATCCACGAGCAGTACTTC. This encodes CASSIEGIHEQYF.

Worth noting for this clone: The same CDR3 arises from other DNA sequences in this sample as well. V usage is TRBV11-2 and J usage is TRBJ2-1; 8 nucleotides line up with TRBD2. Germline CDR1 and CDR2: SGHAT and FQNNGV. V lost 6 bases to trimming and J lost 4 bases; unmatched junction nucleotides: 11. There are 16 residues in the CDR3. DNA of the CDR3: TGTGCCAGCAGTCCGCGTACTAGCGGAGGATACAATGAGCAGTTCTTC. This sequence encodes CASSPRTSGGYNEQFF.

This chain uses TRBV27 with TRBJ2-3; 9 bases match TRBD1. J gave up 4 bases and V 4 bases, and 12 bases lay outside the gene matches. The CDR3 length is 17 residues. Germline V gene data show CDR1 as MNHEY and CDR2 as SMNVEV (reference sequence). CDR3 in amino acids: CASSWTGAREIPDTQYF. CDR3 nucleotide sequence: TGTGCCAGCAGTTGGACAGGGGCGCGGGAGATCCCAGATACGCAGTATTTT.

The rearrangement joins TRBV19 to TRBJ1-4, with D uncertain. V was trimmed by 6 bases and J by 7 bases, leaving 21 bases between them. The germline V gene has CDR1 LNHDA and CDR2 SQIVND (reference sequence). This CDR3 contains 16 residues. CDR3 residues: CASRMKDRAGSEKLFF. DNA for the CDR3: TGTGCCAGTAGGATGAAAGACCGGGCCGGCAGTGAAAAACTGTTTTTT.

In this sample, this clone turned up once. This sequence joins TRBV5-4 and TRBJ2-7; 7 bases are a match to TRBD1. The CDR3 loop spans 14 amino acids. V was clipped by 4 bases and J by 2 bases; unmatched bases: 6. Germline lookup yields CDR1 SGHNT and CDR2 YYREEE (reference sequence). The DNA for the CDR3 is TGTGCCAGCAGCGCCCTGGGACAGACCTACGAGCAGTACTTC. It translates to CASSALGQTYEQYF. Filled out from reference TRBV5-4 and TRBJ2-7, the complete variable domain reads ETGVTQSPTHLIKTRGQQVTLRCSSQSGHNTVSWYQQALGQGPQFIFQYYREEENGRGNFPPRFSGLQFPNYSSELNVNALELDDSALYLCASSALGQTYEQYFGPGTRLTVT.

The DNA for the CDR3 is TGTGCCAGCAGCTTAGTCGTAGGTCTTCACTCTGGAAACACCATATATTTT. It translates to CASSLVVGLHSGNTIYF. The rearrangement uses TRBV11-2 and TRBJ1-3; D is undetermined. Germline values: CDR1 SGHAT, CDR2 FQNNGV. The CDR3 has 17 amino acids. Trimming took 1 base from V and 0 from J, leaving 13 bases between them. The full variable domain, in which reference TRBV11-2 and TRBJ1-3 provide the parts outside the CDR3, is EAGVAQSPRYKIIEKRQSVAFWCNPISGHATLYWYQQILGQGPKLLIQFQNNGVVDDSQLPKDRFSAERLKGVDSTLKIQPAKLEDSAVYLCASSLVVGLHSGNTIYFGEGSWLTVV.

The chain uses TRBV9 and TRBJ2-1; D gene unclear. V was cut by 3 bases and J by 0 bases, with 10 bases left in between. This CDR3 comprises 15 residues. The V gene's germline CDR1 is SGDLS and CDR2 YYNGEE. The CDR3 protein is CASSGAADSYNEQFF. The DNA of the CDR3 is TGTGCCAGCAGCGGGGCGGCGGACTCCTACAATGAGCAGTTCTTC.

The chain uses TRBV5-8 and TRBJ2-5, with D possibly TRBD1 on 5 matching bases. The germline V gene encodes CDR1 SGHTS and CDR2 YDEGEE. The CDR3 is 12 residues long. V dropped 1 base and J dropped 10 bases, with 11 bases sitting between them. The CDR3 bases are TGTGCCAGCAGCTTGTTCAGGGAAGGCCAGTACTTC. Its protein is CASSLFREGQYF.

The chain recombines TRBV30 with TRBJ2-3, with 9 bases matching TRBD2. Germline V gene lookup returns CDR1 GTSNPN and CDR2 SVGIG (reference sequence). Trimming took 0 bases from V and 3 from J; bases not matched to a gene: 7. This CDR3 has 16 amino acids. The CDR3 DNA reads TGTGCCTGGAGTGTGGGTGCGGGAGGGCGAACAGATACGCAGTATTTT. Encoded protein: CAWSVGAGGRTDTQYF. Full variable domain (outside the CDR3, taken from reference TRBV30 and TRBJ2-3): SQTIHQWPATLVQPVGSPLSLECTVEGTSNPNLYWYRQAAGRGLQLLFYSVGIGQISSEVPQNLSASRPQDRQFILSSKKLLLSDSGFYLCAWSVGAGGRTDTQYFGPGTRLTVL.

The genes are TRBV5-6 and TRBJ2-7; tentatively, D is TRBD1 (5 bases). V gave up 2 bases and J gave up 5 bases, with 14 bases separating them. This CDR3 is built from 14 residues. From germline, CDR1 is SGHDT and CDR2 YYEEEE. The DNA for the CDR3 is TGTGCCAGCAGCTTTCTTGGCAGGGTCCACGAGCAGTACTTC. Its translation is CASSFLGRVHEQYF.

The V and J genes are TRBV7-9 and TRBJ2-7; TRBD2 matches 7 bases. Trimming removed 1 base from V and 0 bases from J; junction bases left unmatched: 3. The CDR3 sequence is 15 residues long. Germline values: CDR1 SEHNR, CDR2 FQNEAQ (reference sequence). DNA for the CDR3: TGTGCCAGCAGCTTAGACGGGAGGCCCTCCTACGAGCAGTACTTC. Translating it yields CASSLDGRPSYEQYF.

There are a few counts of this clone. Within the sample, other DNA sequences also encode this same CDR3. The CDR3 spells CASSLSTGTEAFF. CDR3 sequence (DNA): TGTGCCAGCAGTTTATCGACTGGCACTGAAGCTTTCTTT. The chain joins TRBV27 to TRBJ1-1; D is unclear. CDR3 length equals 13 residues. Germline assignment: CDR1 MNHEY and CDR2 SMNVEV (reference sequence). V shed 0 bases and J shed 4 bases, with 6 bases lying between them.

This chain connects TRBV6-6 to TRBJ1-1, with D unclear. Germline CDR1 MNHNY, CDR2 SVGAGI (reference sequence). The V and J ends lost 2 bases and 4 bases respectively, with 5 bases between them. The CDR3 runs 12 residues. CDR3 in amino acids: CASSYVSTEAFF. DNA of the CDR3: TGTGCCAGCAGTTACGTTAGCACTGAAGCTTTCTTT.

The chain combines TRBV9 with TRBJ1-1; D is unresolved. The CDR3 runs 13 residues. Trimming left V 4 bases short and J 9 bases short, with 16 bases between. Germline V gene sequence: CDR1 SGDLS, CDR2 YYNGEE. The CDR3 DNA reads TGTGCCAGCAGCCCACTTTTAAGTTCTCAAGCTTTCTTT. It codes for CASSPLLSSQAFF.

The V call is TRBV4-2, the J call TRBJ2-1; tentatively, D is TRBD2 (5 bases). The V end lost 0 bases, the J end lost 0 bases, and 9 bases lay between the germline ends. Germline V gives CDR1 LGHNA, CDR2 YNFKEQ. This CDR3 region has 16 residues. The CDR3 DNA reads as TGTGCCAGCAGCCAAGATTTGGGGAGCTCCTACAATGAGCAGTTCTTC. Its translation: CASSQDLGSSYNEQFF.

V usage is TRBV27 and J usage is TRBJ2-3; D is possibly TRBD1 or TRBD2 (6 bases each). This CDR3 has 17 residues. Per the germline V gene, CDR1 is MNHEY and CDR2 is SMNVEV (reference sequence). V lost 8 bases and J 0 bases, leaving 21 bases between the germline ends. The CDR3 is CASRPRGARTSTDTQYF. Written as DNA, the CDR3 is TGTGCCAGCCGTCCAAGGGGGGCGCGAACTAGCACAGATACGCAGTATTTT.

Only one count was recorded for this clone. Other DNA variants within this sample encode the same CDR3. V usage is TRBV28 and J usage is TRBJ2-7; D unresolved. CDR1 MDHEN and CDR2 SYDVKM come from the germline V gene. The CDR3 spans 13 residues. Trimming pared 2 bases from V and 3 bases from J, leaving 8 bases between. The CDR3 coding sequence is TGTGCCAGCAGTTTAAGTTTGATCTACGAGCAGTACTTC. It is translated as CASSLSLIYEQYF.

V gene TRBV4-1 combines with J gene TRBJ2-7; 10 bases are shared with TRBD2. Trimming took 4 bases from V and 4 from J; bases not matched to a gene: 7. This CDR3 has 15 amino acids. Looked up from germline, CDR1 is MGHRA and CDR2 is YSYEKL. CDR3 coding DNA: TGCGCCAGCAGCCTCTCGACTAGCGGGCAATACGAGCAGTACTTC. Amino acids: CASSLSTSGQYEQYF.

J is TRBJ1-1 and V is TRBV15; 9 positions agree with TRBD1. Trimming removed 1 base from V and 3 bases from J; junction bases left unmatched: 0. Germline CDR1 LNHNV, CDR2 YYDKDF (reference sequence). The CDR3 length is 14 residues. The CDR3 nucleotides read TGTGCCACCAGCAGAGGGACAGGGGACACTGAAGCTTTCTTT. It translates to CATSRGTGDTEAFF.